This T cell receptor (beta chain) originates from a study of human T cells and chemical hapten exposure. At the level of the study: The study lasted 20 to 25 weeks, and patients were dosed weekly with diphenylcyclopropenone on the scalp throughout. A mostly female patient group had alopecia areata, totalis or universalis. Minor pooled library volume differences mainly drove per-sample TCR yield variation.

The CDR3 covers 15 residues. Germline lookup yields CDR1 DFQATT and CDR2 SNEGSKA (reference sequence). V was clipped by 1 base and J by 0 bases, with 11 bases between them. Comments on this clonotype: The antigen is undetermined.

TCRdb re-analysed the RACE reads in MiXCR, keeping a single row per CDR3 protein. The table has under 60,000 distinct CDR3 sequences, about 11% seen once. Documented time point: patch test 1, 2 weeks after DPC sensitization. Described treatment: therapeutic diphenylcyclopropenone sensitization with weekly scalp DPC. Whole blood, unfractionated, served as the material for total RNA extraction. Study results and limitations: No alteration of TCRs above 1 in 1000 frequency was seen with DPC sensitization.

The TCR comes from a woman between 35 and 50 years old with alopecia areata. Some clones in this sample may be carry-over from other donors' samples. Sequenced here: whole blood, sampled in connection with sensitization to the hapten diphenylcyclopropenone (DPC). J is TRBJ2-3 and V is TRBV20-1; perhaps TRBD2 as D (6 bases). The DNA for the CDR3 is TGCAGTGCTAGAGGGTTAGCGGTTAGCACAGATACGCAGTATTTT. This translates into CSARGLAVSTDTQYF.